This is a list of T cell receptor beta chains from one sample in a study of blood T cell repertoires in COVID-19. TCRdb keeps only in-frame clones here, not all; method: immunoSEQ multiplex PCR. The sample has 250,000 to 300,000 clones; more than 80% are singletons. The sequencing input was PBMCs or T cells enriched from blood (not recorded which). Source of these receptors: a woman aged 25 to 39 who had recovered from COVID-19. Both conserved end residues are part of each CDR3. The D gene is left open where the match is weak. A clone size is listed for some rows: how often the clone was seen (once, few, many), or a class if it is expanded.

TRBJ1-3	TRBV11-2	NA	NA	TGTGCCAGCAGCTTAGCACAGCCTTCCTCTGGAAACACCATATATTTT	CASSLAQPSSGNTIYF
TRBJ2-3	TRBV30	NA	NA	TGTGCCTGGACCCTCACAGATACGCAGTATTTT	CAWTLTDTQYF
TRBJ2-7	TRBV30	NA	NA	TGTGCCTGGGTCCCTGGGGGTGCCACGCGGGACTACGAGCAGTACTTC	CAWVPGGATRDYEQYF
TRBJ1-3	TRBV4-1	once	NA	TGCGCCAGCAGCCAAGACCCGGGAAGTGGAAACACCATATATTTT	CASSQDPGSGNTIYF
TRBJ2-7	TRBV5-1	NA	TRBD2	TGCGCCAGCGGACTAGCGGTATCCTACGAGCAGTACTTC	CASGLAVSYEQYF
TRBJ1-2	TRBV6-6	NA	TRBD1	TGTGCCAGCAGTTACTCGACAGGGCCAAACTATGGCTACACCTTC	CASSYSTGPNYGYTF
TRBJ1-2	TRBV6-5	NA	NA	TGTGCCAGCAGTTACCCTTTTCAGGGAAGCTATGGCTACACCTTC	CASSYPFQGSYGYTF
TRBJ2-1	TRBV9	NA	NA	TGTGCCAGCAGCCCCGGGTCGCCGGCCGGAGAGCAGTTCTTC	CASSPGSPAGEQFF
TRBJ2-3	TRBV4-1	NA	NA	TGCGCCAGCAGCCAGCCATTCGGAGATACGCAGTATTTT	CASSQPFGDTQYF
TRBJ2-5	TRBV30	NA	TRBD2	TGTGCCTGGAGGACAAGACTAGCGGAAGAGACCCAGTACTTC	CAWRTRLAEETQYF
TRBJ2-2	TRBV5-4	NA	TRBD1	TGTGCCAGCAGCTCAGGGGGCGACACCGGGGAGCTGTTTTTT	CASSSGGDTGELFF
TRBJ1-2	TRBV5-6	NA	NA	TGTGCCAGCAGCTCGGGGGGAAGCAGGTACTATGGCTACACCTTC	CASSSGGSRYYGYTF
TRBJ1-4	TRBV28	NA	NA	TGTGCCAGCAGTTCGGGAGGTACTAATGAAAAACTGTTTTTT	CASSSGGTNEKLFF
TRBJ2-7	TRBV13	NA	NA	TGTGCCAGCAGCCCTTTCTCCGGGACACTCACCTACGAGCAGTACTTC	CASSPFSGTLTYEQYF
TRBJ2-5	TRBV30	NA	NA	TGTGCCTGGAGTCCGGGGGTGGGGGAGGAGACCCAGTACTTC	CAWSPGVGEETQYF
TRBJ2-7	TRBV3-1/TRBV3-2	few	NA	TGTGCCAGCAGCCAAGATGTGAGGCAGCTATTCTCCTACGAGCAGTACTTC	CASSQDVRQLFSYEQYF
TRBJ2-7	TRBV27	once	TRBD1	TGTGCCAGCAAACCCAGGACAGGGAGATTCTACGAGCAGTACTTC	CASKPRTGRFYEQYF
TRBJ2-3	TRBV7-9	NA	NA	TGTGCCAGCAGCTTAGCGGTGGGCTCCTCTAGCACAGATACGCAGTATTTT	CASSLAVGSSSTDTQYF
TRBJ1-5	TRBV5-6	NA	NA	TGTGCCAGCAGCCCTAGGGGTAGCAATCAGCCCCAGCATTTT	CASSPRGSNQPQHF
TRBJ2-1	TRBV11-2	NA	NA	TGTGCCAGCAGCTACATTAGACTAGGGGCTGGGAATGAGCAGTTCTTC	CASSYIRLGAGNEQFF
TRBJ1-2	TRBV7-3	NA	TRBD1	TGTGCCAGCAGCCCCACAGGGGCGCCAGGCTATGGCTACACCTTC	CASSPTGAPGYGYTF
TRBJ1-1	TRBV5-1	NA	TRBD1	TGCGCCAGCAGCTTGGGGGGACAGGCGAACACTGAAGCTTTCTTT	CASSLGGQANTEAFF
TRBJ1-1	TRBV19	NA	NA	TGTGCCAGTAGTAGACAGATAATGAACACTGAAGCTTTCTTT	CASSRQIMNTEAFF
TRBJ2-1	TRBV6-5	NA	TRBD2	TGTGCCAGCGGAAAGTTAGCGGGAGGGACCAATGAGCAGTTCTTC	CASGKLAGGTNEQFF
TRBJ1-4	TRBV19	NA	NA	TGTGCCAGTACCACTTATGGGAAGGGGGTGATGAGTGAAAAACTGTTTTTT	CASTTYGKGVMSEKLFF
TRBJ1-3	TRBV4-1	NA	NA	TGCGCCAGCAGCACTCGAACAGGGAGCTCTGGAAACACCATATATTTT	CASSTRTGSSGNTIYF
TRBJ2-2	TRBV30	NA	NA	TGTGCCTGGAGTGTAAGTGGCCCCCACCGGGGCGGGGAGCTGTTTTTT	CAWSVSGPHRGGELFF
TRBJ2-7	TRBV6-6	NA	TRBD2	TGTGCCAGCAGTTACGGCCTAGCGGAAGCCTACGAGCAGTACTTC	CASSYGLAEAYEQYF
TRBJ1-4	TRBV5-1	NA	TRBD1	TGCGCCAGCAGCAAAGAGGGACAGGGGAATGAAAAACTGTTTTTT	CASSKEGQGNEKLFF
TRBJ2-5	TRBV28	NA	NA	TGTGCCAGCGGCGGGCCAGTACAAGAGACCCAGTACTTC	CASGGPVQETQYF
TRBJ2-7	TRBV6-5	once	NA	TGTGCCAGCACAAGACTGAGCTCCTACGAGCAGTACTTC	CASTRLSSYEQYF
TRBJ2-7	TRBV27	NA	TRBD1	TGTGCCAGCAGTTTATTGACAGGGAGCTACGAGCAGTACTTC	CASSLLTGSYEQYF
TRBJ1-4	TRBV18	NA	NA	TGTGCCAGTTCTGACAACAATGGTGAAAAACTGTTTTTT	CASSDNNGEKLFF
TRBJ1-5	TRBV6-5	NA	NA	TGTGCCAGCAAACGGACGGGGATGAGTCAGCCCCAGCATTTT	CASKRTGMSQPQHF
TRBJ2-3	TRBV24-1	NA	NA	TGTGCCACCAGTGATCGGCGGGGCTCTACCACAGATACGCAGTATTTT	CATSDRRGSTTDTQYF
TRBJ2-5	TRBV11-2	NA	NA	TGTGCCAGCAGCTTAGGTTCACCCAGGGGCGTAGAGACCCAGTACTTC	CASSLGSPRGVETQYF
TRBJ2-1	TRBV7-3	NA	NA	TGTGCCAGCAGCTTATCCCCCCTGGGAGGCAATGAGCAGTTCTTC	CASSLSPLGGNEQFF
TRBJ2-2	TRBV18	NA	TRBD2	TGTGCCAGCTCACCACCCCCGGGACTAGCGACGAACACCGGGGAGCTGTTTTTT	CASSPPPGLATNTGELFF
TRBJ2-7	TRBV18	NA	TRBD2	TGTGCCAGCTCACCACGGCTAGCGGGAGTGTCAAGCTCCTACGAGCAGTACTTC	CASSPRLAGVSSSYEQYF
TRBJ1-6	TRBV12-3/TRBV12-4	NA	TRBD1	TGTGCCAGCGGGACAGGGGACAATTCACCCCTCCACTTT	CASGTGDNSPLHF
TRBJ2-7	TRBV5-1	once	TRBD1	TGCGCCAGCACCTTGGACAGGGACAGAAACGAGCAGTACTTC	CASTLDRDRNEQYF
TRBJ2-5	TRBV7-8	NA	TRBD2	TGTGCCAGCAGCTTAAAGGCCCCCGGTCTAGCGGGAGGAGGAATCCAAGAGACCCAGTACTTC	CASSLKAPGLAGGGIQETQYF
TRBJ2-2	TRBV5-1	NA	NA	TGCGCCAGCAGCCTTGGACTTCACGTCAACACCGGGGAGCTGTTTTTT	CASSLGLHVNTGELFF
TRBJ2-1	TRBV7-6	NA	NA	TGTGCCAGCAGCTTATTCGCTAGCAGCTCCTACAATGAGCAGTTCTTC	CASSLFASSSYNEQFF